This TCR beta chain was obtained from a study of type 1 regulatory T cells. This clonotype showed up just a few times. As yet, its antigen is unknown. CDR3 length: 15 residues. Losses at the gene ends were 6 bases for V and 8 bases for J; bases not matched to a gene: 9. Germline lookup yields CDR1 MGHDK and CDR2 SYGVNS. TCRdb called the reads again in MiXCR, with one record for every CDR3 protein. Found here are approximately 43,000 distinct CDR3 sequences, roughly an eighth of them singletons; the top ten hold around 7.5%. The clonotype was recovered from a human donor in good health. The chain couples TRBV25-1 to TRBJ1-4; 10 bases fit TRBD1. The sample taken for sequencing was cultured non-Tr1 T cells, either the whole culture or a sorted T cell fraction (not recorded which). The CDR3 DNA sequence: TGTGCCAGCAGAGGGGTGACAGGGGGCAACGAAAAACTGTTTTTT. It is translated as CASRGVTGGNEKLFF.